The text below deals with one TCR beta chain. It has no known antigen specificity. No base quality information exists; no much larger clone differs at one position. TCR CDR3 regions were amplified from genomic DNA by multiplex PCR using the deep immunoSEQ assay. Genomic DNA extracted from each cell subset was distributed evenly over all wells of several immunoSEQ 96-well plates, and each plate served as one replicate. For sorted subsets, each replicate PCR was loaded with about 200 ng genomic DNA, equivalent to 30,000 or so T cell genomes. The purified libraries were quantified using a Qubit 3.0 fluorometer, sized with a Bioanalyzer 2100, and then quantified again using the KAPA Library Quantification kit. A separate single-read 150-cycle Illumina NextSeq 550 flow cell was used to sequence each immunoSEQ 96-well plate. From the authors' description of their analysis: Because the immunoSEQ output included only junctional sequences and no quality scores, the filtering could not be the same as the filtering used for full-length reads. To assign V/J genes and CDR3, sequences were annotated against IMGT germline references using PyIR, a Python wrapper for IgBLAST v1.9. Reads were removed for weak V/J assignments (E-value above 1e-6), missing CDR3, stop codons, out-of-frame junctions, or ambiguous translated residues. V3J clonotypes were defined as sequences sharing an identical inferred V gene, J gene, and CDR3 amino acid sequence. To compute the percentage overlap between repertoires, the number of shared unique clonotypes was divided by the size of the smaller repertoire. Richness of each repertoire was evaluated using RTK rarefaction, the Chao1 estimator, and Recon v2.1 estimates of unobserved clonotypes. OLGA was used to compute generation probabilities for all TCRbeta clonotypes that the gDNA method yielded from several donors. TCRdb took over this immuneACCESS table, retaining in-frame rearrangements with V and J assigned. Such tables are incomplete; in checked studies, under half of the missing clones stem from an unresolved V gene, and the remainder is unexplained. The V and J calls and clone size are taken from that table; D and trimming were inferred from the DNA. The sample data list 560,000 or so clones, and around 96% of these were observed just once. The top ten clonotypes cover about 0.12% of the sample.

Measured from the cysteine to the phenylalanine, the CDR3 is 14 residues long. Only the CDR3 portion is preserved as DNA: 42 bases, with reading frame beginning at the first base. CDR1 and CDR2 are read off the germline V gene as MNHEY and SVGAGI. V gives up 5 bases and J gives up 9 bases, and the segment between their germline ends measures 14 bases. CD8 naive samples were obtained by positive selection for CCR7 among CD45RO-negative cells, yielding a CD45RA+CCR7+ population from which TemRA cells were excluded. The donors were healthy, HIV-negative adults who had no recently reported acute infections or vaccinations. Every donor was a Caucasian adult residing in Nashville, Tennessee, USA. Blood was obtained by leukapheresis, after which PBMCs were separated by Ficoll-Histopaque density gradient centrifugation and cryopreserved in liquid nitrogen vapor phase. Analytical flow cytometry was used to check the purity and quantity of every magnetically sorted T cell population. Each sorted fraction had its genomic DNA isolated and then quantified by UV absorbance on a Nanodrop 2000c.

The data were obtained in a study of shared clonotypes between healthy human individuals (TCRdb year 2020). Study-wide context: The cohort included three men and a couple of women between 18 and 49 years of age. For each donor, three plates each were used for CD4 naive and CD4 memory, two plates were used for CD8 naive, and one plate was used for CD8 memory. The study deeply sequenced blood TCR repertoires of about 5 healthy adults to estimate repertoire size and the extent of clonotype sharing between individuals. Different laboratories and diverse techniques were used to prepare libraries and sequence TCR repertoires, to increase sequencing depth and limit assay-specific biases. Between about 0.9 and 9 billion PBMCs per donor were obtained by leukapheresis.

The paper's findings and limits, for the study overall: The genetic and exposure-history diversity represented was limited by the small number of donors. Compared with non-shared clonotypes, the clonotypes found in all four sorted-subset donors had higher generation probabilities. Rarefaction of sorted-subset datasets indicated incomplete sequencing despite the large sequencing depth. Sampling was restricted to blood, and TCR repertoires in tissues likely differ from the TCR repertoires found in blood. Sharing across several donors was observed for roughly 5.4% of naive CD4, around 3.5% of naive CD8, 2.3% of memory CD4, and over 0.3% of memory CD8 clonotypes. Estimated clonotype richness was generally larger for naive than for memory subsets. Based on pairwise subsampling, the degree of clonotype sharing among donors was expected to be affected by sequencing depth.

This receptor was taken from a woman in her 30s in good health. The rearranged chain carries TRBV6-5 and TRBJ1-6, and perhaps TRBD1 as D gene, on 5 matching bases. Source material: naive CD8+ T cells sorted from blood. Read against the paper, the sample's cell subset or site label means: CD45RA+CCR7+. The DNA sequence is as follows: TGTGCCAGCAGTCAGCCAGATCAGGGTTCACCCCTCCACTTT. Its translation is CASSQPDQGSPLHF.